These 2 T cell receptor beta chains originate from one sample sequenced in a study of shared clonotypes between healthy human individuals. Profiled with immunoSEQ multiplex PCR; TCRdb holds only in-frame clones, not every one. The data show about 2,200,000 clones, with 90% to 95% seen just once and about 1.5% held by the top ten. CD45RO negativity and positive selection for CCR7 defined naive CD8 cells, a population that excluded terminally differentiated effector memory CD45RA+ cells. The sequenced material came from naive CD8+ T cells from PBMCs. The receptor source for this set is a man younger than 35 in good health. Some clones in this sample may be carry-over from other donors' samples.

CDR3 region: CASSFSASGRVEQYF. CDR3 DNA sequence: TGTGCCAGCAGCTTTTCGGCTAGCGGGAGGGTCGAGCAGTACTTC. The chain is built from TRBV7-9 and TRBJ2-7, with TRBD2 matching 12 bases. Germline-derived CDR1 and CDR2 are SEHNR and FQNEAQ (reference sequence). The CDR3 is made up of 15 amino acids. With 3 bases clipped from V and 6 bases from J, the junction kept 6 bases outside the gene matches.

The chain employs TRBV28 and TRBJ2-6, with D unclear. The V end lost 6 bases, the J end lost 0 bases, and 15 bases lay between the germline ends. The germline V gene has CDR1 MDHEN and CDR2 SYDVKM. The CDR3 has 17 residues. Written as DNA, the CDR3 is TGTGCCAGCAGCCCTACTATCCGTCCCTCTGGGGCCAACGTCCTGACTTTC. This encodes CASSPTIRPSGANVLTF.